These 8 T cell receptor beta chains were sequenced from one sample in a study of T cell clones after liver transplantation. Sequencing used immunoSEQ multiplex PCR; TCRdb keeps in-frame clones, though not all of them. The data show roughly 100,000 clones, under 90% seen once. The sample was CD4+ T cells from blood, taken 45 to 50 months after liver transplant. The source is a human patient who received a liver transplant. The graft donor may be the source of some T cells.

The V call is TRBV6-4, the J call TRBJ2-7; 7 nucleotides match TRBD2. CDR3 length equals 16 residues. Germline V CDR1 and CDR2: MRHNA, SNTAGT. J was trimmed by 0 bases and V by 10 bases; bases with no gene match: 15. The CDR3 sequence is CAIRSSYAGDSYEQYF. The CDR3 coding sequence is TGTGCCATCAGATCCTCTTATGCGGGAGACTCCTACGAGCAGTACTTC.

The chain links TRBV19 to TRBJ1-1, with 7 nucleotides matching TRBD1. Germline V lookup: CDR1 LNHDA, CDR2 SQIVND (reference sequence). The V gene end was trimmed by 5 bases and the J gene end by 1 base; junction bases not matched to a gene: 4. The CDR3 loop spans 14 amino acids. The chain's CDR3 is CASSSRQGNTEAFF. Here the CDR3 DNA reads TGTGCCAGTAGTTCCAGACAGGGGAACACTGAAGCTTTCTTT.

The CDR3 sequence: CASSQELSYGYTF. CDR3 nucleotide sequence: TGCGCCAGCAGCCAAGAACTATCCTATGGCTACACCTTC. The chain combines TRBV4-3 with TRBJ1-2, with D hard to call. The CDR3 consists of 13 residues. V was clipped by 0 bases and J by 4 bases, with 6 bases between them. In germline, CDR1 is LGHNA, CDR2 YSLEER.

The rearrangement links TRBV7-9 to TRBJ1-2; maybe TRBD1 (5 bases). Trimming removed 1 base at V and 4 bases at J, with 10 bases between. CDR1 and CDR2 (germline): SEHNR, FQNEAQ (reference sequence). The CDR3 length is 14 residues. CDR3 residues: CASSLEGKTYGYTF. CDR3 sequence (DNA): TGTGCCAGCAGCTTAGAGGGGAAAACCTATGGCTACACCTTC. Full variable domain (missing parts from reference TRBV7-9 and TRBJ1-2): DTGVSQNPRHKITKRGQNVTFRCDPISEHNRLYWYRQTLGQGPEFLTYFQNEAQLEKSRLLSDRFSAERPKGSFSTLEIQRTEQGDSAMYLCASSLEGKTYGYTFGSGTRLTVV.

This clone was seen a few times. CDR3 protein: CASSQVTGVLVGYTF. The CDR3 DNA follows: TGTGCCAGCAGCCAAGTCACGGGGGTTCTGGTTGGCTACACCTTC. V and J are TRBV14 and TRBJ1-2; TRBD1 is a possible D gene (5 bases). This CDR3 is 15 amino acids long. Germline values: CDR1 SGHDN, CDR2 FVKESK. Trimming pared 1 base from V and 7 bases from J, leaving 16 bases between.

The chain recombines TRBV7-8 with TRBJ2-2; D gene unclear. V shed 4 bases and J shed 7 bases, with 7 bases lying between them. Looked up from germline, CDR1 is SGHVS and CDR2 is FQNEAQ. This CDR3 contains 12 residues. Here the CDR3 DNA reads TGTGCCAGCAGCTCCCTGATCGGGGAGCTGTTTTTT. Protein product: CASSSLIGELFF. Full variable domain (outside the CDR3, taken from reference TRBV7-8 and TRBJ2-2): GAGVSQSPRYKVAKRGQDVALRCDPISGHVSLFWYQQALGQGPEFLTYFQNEAQLDKSGLPSDRFFAERPEGSVSTLKIQRTQQEDSAVYLCASSSLIGELFFGEGSRLTVL.

The chain employs TRBV10-3 and TRBJ1-1, with TRBD1 matching over 8 bases. Germline values: CDR1 ENHRY, CDR2 SYGVKD. Trimming took 7 bases from V and 5 from J; bases not matched to a gene: 12. CDR3 length: 15 amino acids. The CDR3 spells CAITERDRTGTEAFF. The CDR3 DNA is TGTGCCATCACCGAGAGGGACAGGACTGGGACTGAAGCTTTCTTT.

V is TRBV7-2 and J is TRBJ1-1, with 10 positions matching TRBD1. CDR1 and CDR2 (germline): SGHTA, FQGNSA. After removal of 3 bases from V and 1 base from J, the junction contained 5 bases not matched to a gene. The length of the CDR3 is 16 residues. The DNA for the CDR3 is TGTGCCAGCAGCTTCTCCGACAGGGGGCGGAACACTGAAGCTTTCTTT. Protein: CASSFSDRGRNTEAFF.